This TCR beta chain was identified during a study of CD8+ T cells in alopecia areata. RNA extraction and reverse transcription yielded cDNA as sequencing template. The data were produced by immunoSEQ multiplex PCR, yet TCRdb's version contains in-frame clones alone and is incomplete. The sample contains 200,000 to 250,000 clones, 64% of which appear only once. The treatment here: oral pan-JAK inhibitor, 5-10 mg twice daily. In its sample, this clone was seen a few times. Sequenced material: CD4+ T cells sorted from blood, taken at week 4, from a patient treated with tofacitinib. This sequence was found in a human donor with alopecia areata.

DNA for the CDR3: TGTGCCGGGAAACCCGGGAGCTCCTATAATTCACCCCTCCACTTT. Encoded protein: CAGKPGSSYNSPLHF. The chain combines TRBV30 with TRBJ1-6; D unresolved. Germline V lookup: CDR1 GTSNPN, CDR2 SVGIG (reference sequence). Between the trimmed V and J ends, which lost 8 bases and 0 bases, there was a span of 14 bases. This CDR3 region has 15 residues.